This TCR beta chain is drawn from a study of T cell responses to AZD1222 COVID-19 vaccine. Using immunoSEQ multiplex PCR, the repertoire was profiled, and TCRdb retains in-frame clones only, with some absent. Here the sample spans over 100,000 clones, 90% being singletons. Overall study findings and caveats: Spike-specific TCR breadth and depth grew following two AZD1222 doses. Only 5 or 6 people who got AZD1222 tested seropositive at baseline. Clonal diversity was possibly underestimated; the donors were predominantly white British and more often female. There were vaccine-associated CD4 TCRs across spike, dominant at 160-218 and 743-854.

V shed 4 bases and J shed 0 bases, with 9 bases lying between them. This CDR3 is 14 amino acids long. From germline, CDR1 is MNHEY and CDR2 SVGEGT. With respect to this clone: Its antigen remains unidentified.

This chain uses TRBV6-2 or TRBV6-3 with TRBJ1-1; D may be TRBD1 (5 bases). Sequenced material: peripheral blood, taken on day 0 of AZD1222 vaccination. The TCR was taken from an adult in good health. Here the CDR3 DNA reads TGTGCCAGCAGTTGGGGGACGGTGAACACTGAAGCTTTCTTT. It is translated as CASSWGTVNTEAFF.